The sample holds a few counts of the clone carrying this TCR beta chain. These data belong to a study of blood T cell repertoires in COVID-19. Turning to the study itself: The samples span acute and convalescent COVID-19 from the United States, Italy and Spain. PBMCs, B-cell-depleted T cells, or T cells provided the cDNA or gDNA that made up the material.

Patients at the Seattle site were enrolled during active infection and followed longitudinally. Authors' methods: Using reference gene primer amplification, nucleated cell counts were estimated. Generated by immunoSEQ multiplex PCR, the TCRdb table keeps only in-frame clones and is missing some. V and J calls and clone size are copied from that table; D and trimming were computed from the DNA. Of approximately 300,000 clones listed, 70% to 90% are singletons. The CDR3 consists of 15 residues. Per the germline V gene, CDR1 is LNHDA and CDR2 is SQIVND (reference sequence). Trimming took 7 bases from V and 6 from J, leaving 19 bases between them.

The chain recombines TRBV19 with TRBJ1-5; maybe TRBD1 (5 bases). The receptor was isolated from a human donor with COVID-19, enrolled during active disease. The donor label of this sample is uncertain. Sequenced: peripheral blood. CDR3: CASTPSGQGGQPQHF. The CDR3 DNA follows: TGTGCCAGTACTCCTAGCGGGCAGGGAGGTCAGCCCCAGCATTTT.